This T cell receptor beta chain was identified in a study of T cell responses to AZD1222 COVID-19 vaccine. Study-level results: Sampling captured repertoires only after the peak T cell response. Seropositive status at baseline applied to only five to seven AZD1222 recipients. Among vaccine-associated CD4 TCRs, coverage spanned spike, with dominance at 160-218 and 743-854. Among the donors, most were white British and more were female, and clonal diversity was possibly underestimated.

Clones were sequenced by immunoSEQ multiplex PCR, and TCRdb holds only the in-frame ones, with some missing. The data show 150,000 or so clones, roughly nine tenths seen once. With regard to this clone: Its target is not known.

The germline V and J ends were trimmed by 7 bases and 4 bases, with 16 bases remaining between them. The germline CDR1 and CDR2 sequences are LNHDA and SQIVND (reference sequence). This CDR3 contains 15 residues. This chain connects TRBV19 to TRBJ1-4, with unresolved D. This sequence was found in an adult who received the AZD1222 COVID-19 vaccine. The sequenced sample was peripheral blood, obtained 28 days after the second AZD1222 dose. CDR3 bases: TGTGCCAGTAAAAAATTGACGGTCGATAATGAAAAACTGTTTTTT. This translates into CASKKLTVDNEKLFF. Looking up the rest from reference TRBV19 and TRBJ1-4 gives the full variable domain: DGGITQSPKYLFRKEGQNVTLSCEQNLNHDAMYWYRQDPGQGLRLIYYSQIVNDFQKGDIAEGYSVSREKKESFPLTVTSAQKNPTAFYLCASKKLTVDNEKLFFGSGTQLSVL.